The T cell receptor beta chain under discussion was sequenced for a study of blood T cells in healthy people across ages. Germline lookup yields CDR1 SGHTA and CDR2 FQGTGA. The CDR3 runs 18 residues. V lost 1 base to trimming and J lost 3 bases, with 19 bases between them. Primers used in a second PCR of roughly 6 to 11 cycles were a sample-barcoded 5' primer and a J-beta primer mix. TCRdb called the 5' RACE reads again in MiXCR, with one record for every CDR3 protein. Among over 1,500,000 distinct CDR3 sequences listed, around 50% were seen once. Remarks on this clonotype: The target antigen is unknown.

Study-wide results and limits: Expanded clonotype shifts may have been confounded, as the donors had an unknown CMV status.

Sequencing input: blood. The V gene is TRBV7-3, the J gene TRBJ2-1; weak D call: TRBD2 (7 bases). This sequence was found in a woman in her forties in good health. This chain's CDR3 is CASSLMGGQRGDYNEQFF. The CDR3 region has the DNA TGTGCCAGCAGCTTAATGGGGGGGCAGCGAGGAGACTACAATGAGCAGTTCTTC.